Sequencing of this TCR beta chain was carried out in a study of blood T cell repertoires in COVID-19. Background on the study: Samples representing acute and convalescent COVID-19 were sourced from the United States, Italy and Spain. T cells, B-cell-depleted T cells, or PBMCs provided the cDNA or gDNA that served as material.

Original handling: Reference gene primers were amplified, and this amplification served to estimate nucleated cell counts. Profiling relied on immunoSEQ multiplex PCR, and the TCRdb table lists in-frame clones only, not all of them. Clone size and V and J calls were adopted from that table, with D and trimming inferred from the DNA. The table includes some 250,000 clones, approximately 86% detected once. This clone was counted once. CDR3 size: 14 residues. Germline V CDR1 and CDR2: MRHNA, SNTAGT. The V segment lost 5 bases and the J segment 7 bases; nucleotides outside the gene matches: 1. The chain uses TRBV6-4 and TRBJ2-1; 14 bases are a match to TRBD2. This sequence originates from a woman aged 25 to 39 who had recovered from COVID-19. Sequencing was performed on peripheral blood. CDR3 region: CASSRLAGGNEQFF. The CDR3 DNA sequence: TGTGCCAGCAGTCGACTAGCGGGGGGGAATGAGCAGTTCTTC.